The clone carrying this TCR beta chain was picked up one time. Its antigen is not identified. V gave up 3 bases and J gave up 8 bases, with 13 bases separating them. The CDR3 extends over 13 amino acids. Germline V gives CDR1 GTSNPN, CDR2 SVGIG (reference sequence). This specimen comes from a study of graft-versus-host responses after intestinal transplantation. The protocol was immunoSEQ multiplex PCR, while the TCRdb copy is restricted to in-frame clones and leaves out a portion. The sample comprises roughly 120,000 clones, approximately 90% of which are singletons, and roughly 0.2% rests with the top ten.

The sample here was unstimulated CD4+ T cells sorted from spleen or lymph node cells, taken before intestinal transplant. The V and J genes are TRBV30 and TRBJ2-2; maybe TRBD2 (6 bases). This sequence originates from a human donor who received an intestinal transplant. CDR3 sequence: CAWRLGGTGELFF. CDR3 bases: TGTGCCTGGAGATTAGGCGGGACGGGGGAGCTGTTTTTT.